A selection of T cell receptor beta chains follows, all from one sample in a study of OX40 agonist ivuxolimab in advanced cancers. Assay used: immunoSEQ multiplex PCR; TCRdb lists only in-frame clones, some missing. Of 85,000 to 120,000 clones detected, about nine tenths appear once; the ten largest clones hold 0.4% to 0.6%. The specimen comprised CD4+ or CD8+ T cells sorted from blood, sampled in a trial of the OX40 agonist ivuxolimab. The receptors stem from an adult with an advanced solid tumor such as melanoma, head and neck, liver or kidney cancer. The CDR3 runs from the conserved cysteine through the conserved F or W.

j_call: TRBJ2-3
v_call: TRBV10-3
cdr3_aa: CAIRGQALNTDTQYF

j_call: TRBJ2-1
v_call: TRBV5-4
cdr3_aa: CASSWHTSGDEQFF

j_call: TRBJ2-5
v_call: TRBV18
cdr3_aa: CASSPDNGQTQYF

j_call: TRBJ1-4
v_call: TRBV5-8
cdr3_aa: CASSPRQGVSNEKLFF

j_call: TRBJ1-2
v_call: TRBV6-6
cdr3_aa: CASSSQGKDGYTF

j_call: TRBJ2-3
v_call: TRBV4-1
cdr3_aa: CASSLRLAGPTDTQYF

j_call: TRBJ2-7
v_call: TRBV6-6
cdr3_aa: CASGSLTSGLQEQYF

j_call: TRBJ2-3
v_call: TRBV6-5
cdr3_aa: CASRPTGGNTQYF

j_call: TRBJ1-6
v_call: TRBV7-2
cdr3_aa: CASRGRGSYNSPLHF

j_call: TRBJ2-5
v_call: TRBV5-1
cdr3_aa: CASSSRDRVGETQYF

j_call: TRBJ2-7
v_call: TRBV6-1
cdr3_aa: CASHRAQGVYEQYF

j_call: TRBJ1-1
v_call: TRBV6-5
cdr3_aa: CASTRGGQAFF

j_call: TRBJ1-4
v_call: TRBV30
cdr3_aa: CAWSTRDRANEKLFF

j_call: TRBJ2-7
v_call: TRBV19
cdr3_aa: CASSTGTRASYEQYF

j_call: TRBJ2-4
v_call: TRBV28
cdr3_aa: CASSFVGRPGGAKNIQYF

j_call: TRBJ2-2
v_call: TRBV7-6
cdr3_aa: CASTRGGTAGELFF

j_call: TRBJ2-7
v_call: TRBV5-6
cdr3_aa: CASSLLGQGFYEQYF

j_call: TRBJ1-2
v_call: TRBV28
cdr3_aa: CASSLWEGYTF

j_call: TRBJ2-3
v_call: TRBV12-5
cdr3_aa: CASGPSGPSTDTQYF

j_call: TRBJ2-3
v_call: TRBV11-2
cdr3_aa: CASSLVDTQYF

j_call: TRBJ1-2
v_call: TRBV7-2
cdr3_aa: CASSLDGLSGYTF

j_call: TRBJ2-7
v_call: TRBV7-3
cdr3_aa: CASSLNFAGINEQYF

j_call: TRBJ2-7
v_call: TRBV28
cdr3_aa: CASSLGRGFEQYF

j_call: TRBJ2-3
v_call: TRBV30
cdr3_aa: CAWTGQGADTQYF

j_call: TRBJ1-1
v_call: TRBV28
cdr3_aa: CASSSGQGITEAFF

j_call: TRBJ2-5
v_call: TRBV7-9
cdr3_aa: CASSSATGFRTQYF

j_call: TRBJ1-5
v_call: TRBV6-5
cdr3_aa: CASSHGTAGNQPQHF

j_call: TRBJ2-2
v_call: TRBV6-5
cdr3_aa: CASRPPGVLSGELFF

j_call: TRBJ2-3
v_call: TRBV4-3
cdr3_aa: CASSQRGSGGGRTDTQYF

j_call: TRBJ1-6
v_call: TRBV28
cdr3_aa: CASRSHSYNSPLHF

j_call: TRBJ1-2
v_call: TRBV7-8
cdr3_aa: CASTQGQARGWTF

j_call: TRBJ1-4
v_call: TRBV27
cdr3_aa: CASRRRETNEKLFF

j_call: TRBJ2-7
v_call: TRBV18
cdr3_aa: CASSPRGGSGGPDEQYF